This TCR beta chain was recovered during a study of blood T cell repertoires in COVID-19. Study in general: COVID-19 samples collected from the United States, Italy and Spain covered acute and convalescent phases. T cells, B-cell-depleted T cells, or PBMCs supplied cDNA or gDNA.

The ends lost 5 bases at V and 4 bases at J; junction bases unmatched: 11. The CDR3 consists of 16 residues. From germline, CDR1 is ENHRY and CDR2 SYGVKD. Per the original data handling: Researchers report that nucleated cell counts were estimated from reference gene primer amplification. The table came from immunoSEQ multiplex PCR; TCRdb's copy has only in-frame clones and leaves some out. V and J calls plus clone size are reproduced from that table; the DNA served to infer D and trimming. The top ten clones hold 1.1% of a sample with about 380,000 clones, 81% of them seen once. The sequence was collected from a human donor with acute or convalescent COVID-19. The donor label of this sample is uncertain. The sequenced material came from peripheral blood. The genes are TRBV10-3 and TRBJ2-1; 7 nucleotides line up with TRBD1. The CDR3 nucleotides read TGTGCCATCAGTTTTACAGGGGCGCGATCTTACAATGAGCAGTTCTTC. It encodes CAISFTGARSYNEQFF.